The 13 T cell receptor beta chains below come from one sample, sequenced in a study of T cells in Graves' hyperthyroidism and ophthalmopathy. TCR beta CDR3 regions were amplified from RNA transcripts. HTBI primers drove first-round RT-PCR of the TCR CDR3. TCRdb itself ran the multiplex PCR reads through MiXCR, one entry per CDR3 protein. The table lists approximately 380,000 distinct CDR3 sequences, around 18% of them singletons, with 35% to 50% in the top ten. Sequencing input: blood. These receptors came from a young man with Graves' ophthalmopathy.

This clonotype occurred many times. The gene calls are TRBV20-1 and TRBJ1-2, with TRBD1 matching over 8 bases. CDR1 and CDR2 (germline): DFQATT, SNEGSKA (reference sequence). This CDR3 has 13 amino acids. The V and J ends lost 0 bases and 5 bases, in that order; junction bases with no gene match: 2. CDR3 sequence reads: CSARDRTGYGYTF. The CDR3 coding sequence is TGCAGTGCTAGAGACCGGACAGGGTATGGCTACACCTTC.

This clonotype has at least ten counts. The germline gene is not matched at one end of the junction; a read error may be the cause. This chain connects TRBV7-7 to TRBJ2-3; 10 nucleotides agree with TRBD2. This CDR3 region has 15 residues. Looked up from germline, CDR1 is SSHAT and CDR2 is FNYEAQ (reference sequence). The CDR3 protein is CASSKGLAGTDTQYF. CDR3 coding DNA: TGTGCTAGCAGCAAAGGACTAGCGGGCACAGATACGCAGTATTTT.

This clonotype was seen ten or more times. The chain combines TRBV9 with TRBJ1-1; TRBD1 is a possible D gene (6 bases). This CDR3 comprises 14 residues. Between the trimmed V and J ends, which lost 1 base and 2 bases, there was a span of 9 bases. Germline V CDR1 and CDR2: SGDLS, YYNGEE. The chain's CDR3 is CASSVLQGNTEAFF. DNA for the CDR3: TGTGCCAGCAGCGTATTACAGGGCAACACTGAAGCTTTCTTT.

This clonotype was picked up many times. The chain links TRBV6-1 to TRBJ1-5; TRBD1 matches 9 bases. There are 16 residues in the CDR3. CDR1 and CDR2 from the germline V gene are MNHNS and SASEGT. V lost 4 bases and J lost 5; bases outside the gene matches: 9. The DNA of the CDR3 is TGTGCCAGCAGTGGACCCGGGACAGGGTTATATCAGCCCCAGCATTTT. Its protein is CASSGPGTGLYQPQHF.

This clonotype appeared a few times. The chain couples TRBV5-5 to TRBJ1-2; D unresolved. Trimming removed 4 bases from V and 5 bases from J, with 12 bases in between. CDR1 SGHKS and CDR2 YYEKEE come from the germline V gene (reference sequence). The CDR3 length is 13 residues. CDR3 nucleotide sequence: TGTGCCAGCAGCCCGGAGGACGGGTATGGCTACACCTTC. Translating gives CASSPEDGYGYTF.

This clonotype has a count of ten or more. This chain links TRBV3-1 with TRBJ2-1; D remains unclear. Germline-derived CDR1 and CDR2 are LGHDT and YNNKEL (reference sequence). V was trimmed by 1 base and J by 5 bases, leaving 12 bases between them. The CDR3 is made up of 15 amino acids. CDR3 in amino acids: CASSQALTADNEQFF. The CDR3 coding sequence is TGTGCCAGCAGCCAAGCTCTTACGGCGGACAATGAGCAGTTCTTC.

The chain links TRBV2 to TRBJ1-1; D is uncertain. The V and J ends lost 6 bases and 8 bases respectively, with 19 bases between them. The length of the CDR3 is 14 residues. Germline CDR1 reads SNHLY; CDR2 reads FYNNEI. The CDR3 nucleotides are TGTGCCAGCAGCCCCCTAGAGGGCGCGTACGAAGCTTTCTTT. Translating it yields CASSPLEGAYEAFF.

This clonotype has ten or more counts. This chain links TRBV7-3 with TRBJ2-2; D gene uncertain. The CDR3 sequence is 12 residues long. V lost 5 bases to trimming and J lost 6 bases, with 7 bases between them. The germline V gene encodes CDR1 SGHTA and CDR2 FQGTGA. In nucleotides, the CDR3 is TGTGCCAGCAGCCCGTGGGCCGGGGAGCTGTTTTTT. Translated: CASSPWAGELFF.

The gene calls are TRBV4-1 and TRBJ2-1; D not resolved. The CDR3 covers 16 residues. The V gene lost 0 bases and the J gene lost 0 bases, with 9 bases spanning the gap. Germline assignment: CDR1 MGHRA and CDR2 YSYEKL. The CDR3 protein is CASSQDGKNSYNEQFF. The CDR3 nucleotides are TGCGCCAGCAGCCAAGATGGGAAAAACTCCTACAATGAGCAGTTCTTC.

This clonotype was counted between two and nine times. J is TRBJ2-3 and V is TRBV20-1; a weak D match, TRBD1 (8 bases). In germline, CDR1 is DFQATT, CDR2 SNEGSKA (reference sequence). The CDR3 spans 14 residues. V shed 6 bases and J shed 3 bases, with 16 bases lying between them. CDR3 nucleotide sequence: TGCAGTGCACAAACAGGGGGGGGGACAGATACGCAGTATTTT. The encoded protein is CSAQTGGGTDTQYF.

This clonotype was seen at least ten times. The J gene is TRBJ2-2, the V gene TRBV18, with unresolved D. Trimming left V 3 bases short and J 2 bases short, with 7 bases between. The CDR3 consists of 14 residues. Germline lookup yields CDR1 KGHSH and CDR2 LQKENI. In DNA, the CDR3 is TGTGCCAGCTCACCGCCCTCCAACACCGGGGAGCTGTTTTTT. It specifies CASSPPSNTGELFF.

The sample holds a few counts of this clonotype. The chain is built from TRBV7-9 and TRBJ2-3, with no clear D. Trimming took off 2 bases at V and 4 bases at J, with 13 bases between the two ends. Germline V gene lookup returns CDR1 SEHNR and CDR2 FQNEAQ (reference sequence). This CDR3 has 15 amino acids. CDR3 region: CASSLTTNGADTQYF. The CDR3 bases are TGTGCCAGCAGCTTAACTACTAATGGGGCAGATACGCAGTATTTT.

Only a few counts were recorded for this clonotype. The chain employs TRBV2 and TRBJ2-5; 8 bases are shared with TRBD2. Germline V gene data show CDR1 as SNHLY and CDR2 as FYNNEI. This CDR3 is 12 amino acids long. The J segment lost 11 bases and the V segment lost 6 bases, leaving 8 bases of the junction unmatched. Here the CDR3 DNA reads TGTGCCAGCAGCCAACGGACTAGCACTCAGTACTTC. This sequence encodes CASSQRTSTQYF.